The next 30 T cell receptor beta chains were all read from a single sample in a study of T cell repertoires in cytomegalovirus infection. Each CDR3 protein gets one entry after TCRdb re-called the reads with MiXCR. The data show under 350,000 distinct CDR3 sequences, with approximately 22% seen just once and roughly 19% held by the top ten. The antigens for these receptors are not known. The specimen was cultured PBMCs, collected from culture after CMV antigen stimulation. The origin of the receptors is a human donor in good health (CMV status not recorded). Some clones in this sample may be carry-over from other donors' samples.

This clonotype was recorded a few times. This chain links TRBV6-2 or TRBV6-3 with TRBJ2-2; perhaps TRBD1 as D (6 bases). Germline CDR1 and CDR2: MNHEY and SVGEGT. Between the trimmed V and J ends, which lost 10 bases and 5 bases, there was a span of 20 bases. This CDR3 contains 15 residues. The CDR3 loop reads CATKMGAVRTGELFF. CDR3 nucleotides: TGTGCCACTAAAATGGGGGCGGTTCGGACCGGGGAGCTGTTTTTT.

The chain combines TRBV19 with TRBJ2-3; D is unresolved. Between the trimmed V and J ends, which lost 4 bases and 0 bases, there was a span of 11 bases. The germline gives CDR1 LNHDA, CDR2 SQIVND (reference sequence). The CDR3 length is 15 residues. The CDR3 sequence: CASSTPTRSTDTQYF. The CDR3 DNA sequence: TGTGCCAGTAGTACCCCCACTCGTAGCACAGATACGCAGTATTTT. The full variable domain, its missing parts supplied by reference TRBV19 and TRBJ2-3, is DGGITQSPKYLFRKEGQNVTLSCEQNLNHDAMYWYRQDPGQGLRLIYYSQIVNDFQKGDIAEGYSVSREKKESFPLTVTSAQKNPTAFYLCASSTPTRSTDTQYFGPGTRLTVL.

The chain uses TRBV6-5 and TRBJ2-7; the match to TRBD1 covers 8 bases. The CDR3 has 17 amino acids. V dropped 4 bases and J dropped 0; count of bases not matched to a gene: 11. Germline V lookup: CDR1 MNHEY, CDR2 SVGAGI. CDR3 region: CASSSDRDRIISYEQYF. As DNA, the CDR3 is TGTGCCAGCAGTTCCGACCGGGACAGGATTATCTCCTACGAGCAGTACTTC.

The gene calls are TRBV6-6 and TRBJ2-1, with 7 bases that match TRBD1. V was pared by 4 bases and J by 7 bases, with 7 bases of the junction left unmatched. Germline V lookup: CDR1 MNHNY, CDR2 SVGAGI (reference sequence). The CDR3 is made up of 14 amino acids. Here the CDR3 reads CASSFLDRENEQFF. CDR3 sequence (DNA): TGTGCCAGCAGTTTCCTAGACAGGGAAAATGAGCAGTTCTTC.

The rearrangement joins TRBV7-9 to TRBJ1-1; 7 nucleotides match TRBD1. This CDR3 is built from 13 residues. V lost 2 bases to trimming and J lost 7 bases; unmatched junction nucleotides: 4. The germline gives CDR1 SEHNR, CDR2 FQNEAQ (reference sequence). The CDR3 sequence is CASSLLGTDEAFF. Here the CDR3 DNA reads TGTGCCAGCAGCTTACTCGGGACAGATGAAGCTTTCTTT.

The table lists this clonotype with many counts. The rearrangement joins TRBV6-1 to TRBJ2-3, with a weak D call TRBD2 (7 bases). The CDR3 length is 15 residues. Germline V CDR1 and CDR2: MNHNS, SASEGT. Trimming stripped 6 bases from V and 0 bases from J, with 13 bases between. CDR3 sequence (DNA): TGTGCCAGCAGACTAAGGGGGGGGAGCACAGATACGCAGTATTTT. Its translation is CASRLRGGSTDTQYF.

This clonotype was observed a handful of times. This rearrangement joins TRBV5-6 to TRBJ1-5; 9 nucleotides agree with TRBD1. After removal of 4 bases from V and 7 bases from J, the junction contained 9 bases not matched to a gene. CDR3 size: 15 residues. Germline V gene lookup returns CDR1 SGHDT and CDR2 YYEEEE. The CDR3 here is CASSIQGADWQPQHF. For the CDR3, the DNA is TGTGCCAGCAGCATACAGGGGGCGGATTGGCAGCCCCAGCATTTT.

The V gene is TRBV5-1, the J gene TRBJ2-7; D might be TRBD1 (6 bases). Trimming shortened V by 5 bases and J by 1 base, and 10 bases separated the two germline ends. The V gene's germline CDR1 is SGHRS and CDR2 YFSETQ. The CDR3 sequence is 13 residues long. CDR3 residues: CASRPGQSYEQYF. Written as DNA, the CDR3 is TGCGCCAGCAGGCCGGGACAATCCTACGAGCAGTACTTC.

This clonotype was detected many times. V is TRBV19 and J is TRBJ1-2; 7 nucleotides agree with TRBD1. CDR3 length: 12 amino acids. CDR1 is LNHDA, CDR2 SQIVND, per germline (reference sequence). V lost 6 bases, J lost 4 bases, and 2 bases stayed unmatched. The CDR3 here is CASRTGPYGYTF. CDR3 bases: TGTGCCAGTAGGACAGGGCCCTATGGCTACACCTTC.

This clonotype was found many times. The genes are TRBV11-3 and TRBJ1-1; 8 nucleotides match TRBD1. The length of the CDR3 is 12 residues. J was trimmed by 12 bases and V by 5 bases; bases with no gene match: 8. Germline V gene data show CDR1 as SGHNT and CDR2 as YENEEA. The CDR3 loop is CASSGDRGRTFF. CDR3 in DNA: TGTGCCAGCAGCGGTGACAGGGGTCGAACTTTCTTT.

The V and J genes are TRBV7-6 and TRBJ2-7; D assignment may be TRBD1 or TRBD2 (5 bases each). Germline-derived CDR1 and CDR2 are SGHVS and FNYEAQ. Trimming took off 1 base at V and 5 bases at J, with 15 bases between the two ends. This CDR3 contains 15 residues. The CDR3 sequence: CASSLGGSGSDEQYV. DNA for the CDR3: TGTGCCAGCAGCTTAGGGGGGTCCGGGTCGGACGAGCAGTACGTC.

This clonotype was observed at least ten times. The chain uses TRBV7-6 and TRBJ1-1; D may be TRBD1 (6 bases). Trimming pared 4 bases from V and 5 bases from J, leaving 17 bases between. Per the germline V gene, CDR1 is SGHVS and CDR2 is FNYEAQ. The CDR3 sequence is 15 residues long. The CDR3 is CASSYRAGTGTEAFF. CDR3 sequence (DNA): TGTGCCAGCAGCTACAGGGCAGGGACTGGGACTGAAGCTTTCTTT.

The chain recombines TRBV19 with TRBJ2-2; 9 bases are a match to TRBD2. The CDR3 length is 16 residues. The ends lost 8 bases at V and 0 bases at J; junction bases unmatched: 7. Germline V gene lookup returns CDR1 LNHDA and CDR2 SQIVND (reference sequence). The CDR3 sequence is CASRTVAGANTGELFF. The CDR3 DNA sequence: TGTGCCAGTCGGACCGTAGCGGGAGCGAACACCGGGGAGCTGTTTTTT.

This clonotype was seen repeatedly, ten times or more. For the CDR3, the DNA is TGTGCCAGCAGTTCCCTGGGACTAGCGGGATTCAGCTCCTACAATGAGCAGTTCTTC. It encodes CASSSLGLAGFSSYNEQFF. J is TRBJ2-1 and V is TRBV6-2 or TRBV6-3, with 13 positions matching TRBD2. The germline CDR1 and CDR2 sequences are MNHEY and SVGEGT. Trimming at V came to 4 bases and at J to 0 bases, leaving 9 bases not matched to a gene. CDR3 length: 19 amino acids.

This clonotype was seen ten or more times. The chain recombines TRBV7-2 with TRBJ1-1; tentative D call: TRBD1 (6 bases). The V end lost 0 bases, the J end lost 1 base, and 15 bases lay between the germline ends. The CDR3 totals 17 residues. Germline CDR1 and CDR2: SGHTA and FQGNSA. The CDR3 here is CASSLARGGARNTEAFF. CDR3 DNA sequence: TGTGCCAGCAGCTTAGCGCGGGGGGGGGCTCGGAACACTGAAGCTTTCTTT.

The chain links TRBV7-2 to TRBJ2-1, with TRBD2 identical over 7 bases. Germline V gene sequence: CDR1 SGHTA, CDR2 FQGNSA. The CDR3 has 15 residues. V was clipped by 5 bases and J by 3 bases; unmatched bases: 7. CDR3 residues: CASSPRGGNYNEQFF. The CDR3 DNA reads as TGTGCCAGCAGCCCGAGGGGAGGGAACTACAATGAGCAGTTCTTC.

The rearrangement joins TRBV9 to TRBJ2-3; 13 bases match TRBD2. The germline V gene has CDR1 SGDLS and CDR2 YYNGEE. This CDR3 contains 13 residues. The ends lost 8 bases at V and 6 bases at J; junction bases unmatched: 3. The CDR3 DNA reads TGTGCCAGTCGGACTAGCGGGAGTGATACGCAGTATTTT. This codes for CASRTSGSDTQYF.

In its sample, this clonotype was seen many times. V and J are TRBV29-1 and TRBJ1-4; the match to TRBD1 covers 8 bases. Trimming at V came to 7 bases and at J to 5 bases, leaving 6 bases not matched to a gene. This CDR3 is 13 amino acids long. Germline CDR1 and CDR2: SQVTM and ANQGSEA. CDR3 sequence reads: CSATGQGNEKLFF. In DNA form, the CDR3 reads TGCAGCGCAACTGGACAGGGCAATGAAAAACTGTTTTTT.

This clonotype appeared a few times. The rearrangement uses TRBV19 and TRBJ2-1, with 12 nucleotides matching TRBD2. The CDR3 spans 17 residues. Looked up from germline, CDR1 is LNHDA and CDR2 is SQIVND (reference sequence). Unmatched junction bases numbered 9, after V lost 9 bases and J lost 0 bases. Here the CDR3 DNA reads TGTGCCAGCACGACTAGCGGGAGTCGTAGCTCCTACAATGAGCAGTTCTTC. Translating it yields CASTTSGSRSSYNEQFF. Looking up the rest from reference TRBV19 and TRBJ2-1 gives the full variable domain: DGGITQSPKYLFRKEGQNVTLSCEQNLNHDAMYWYRQDPGQGLRLIYYSQIVNDFQKGDIAEGYSVSREKKESFPLTVTSAQKNPTAFYLCASTTSGSRSSYNEQFFGPGTRLTVL.

This chain joins TRBV7-2 and TRBJ1-1; D perhaps matches TRBD1 (5 bases). Germline V CDR1 and CDR2: SGHTA, FQGNSA. V lost 3 bases and J 0 bases, leaving 11 bases between the germline ends. This CDR3 has 15 amino acids. Here the CDR3 DNA reads TGTGCCAGCAGCTTTAGCACAGGAATGAACACTGAAGCTTTCTTT. This encodes CASSFSTGMNTEAFF.

This clonotype was seen only a few times. The chain has TRBV28 and TRBJ2-1, with 7 bases lining up with TRBD2. The CDR3 contains 13 residues. V lost 5 bases to trimming and J lost 4 bases; unmatched junction nucleotides: 2. Looked up from germline, CDR1 is MDHEN and CDR2 is SYDVKM. CDR3 sequence: CASSREEYNEQFF. The CDR3 DNA sequence: TGTGCCAGCAGTCGGGAGGAATACAATGAGCAGTTCTTC.

Here the CDR3 reads CASSWTSGPVRARNEQFF. For the CDR3, the DNA is TGTGCCAGCAGTTGGACTAGCGGCCCAGTAAGAGCAAGAAATGAGCAGTTCTTC. The V and J genes are TRBV12-3 or TRBV12-4 and TRBJ2-1; 10 bases fit TRBD2. After removal of 4 bases from V and 7 bases from J, the junction contained 16 bases not matched to a gene. The CDR3 length is 18 residues.

The genes are TRBV24-1 and TRBJ1-1, with D perhaps matching TRBD1 (5 bases). Germline V gene data show CDR1 as KGHDR and CDR2 as SFDVKD. The CDR3 covers 13 residues. The V end was cut by 10 bases, the J end by 6 bases, with 17 bases between. This chain's CDR3 is CATRGVGPAEAFF. The CDR3 DNA follows: TGTGCCACTCGCGGCGTGGGGCCGGCTGAAGCTTTCTTT.

This clonotype came up a few times. The V and J genes are TRBV10-3 and TRBJ1-5; 7 positions agree with TRBD1. The length of the CDR3 is 14 residues. The germline V gene has CDR1 ENHRY and CDR2 SYGVKD. V gave up 11 bases and J gave up 1 base; unmatched junction bases: 8. The CDR3 spells CASDRGQSNQPQHF. CDR3 sequence (DNA): TGTGCCTCCGATAGGGGACAGAGCAATCAGCCCCAGCATTTT.

The chain employs TRBV7-2 and TRBJ2-7, with D possibly TRBD2 on 6 matching bases. Germline CDR1 SGHTA, CDR2 FQGNSA. The CDR3 spans 15 residues. Trimming pared 1 base from V and 2 bases from J, leaving 12 bases between. The DNA of the CDR3 is TGTGCCAGCAGCTTAGGGGTGGGGGGACCCTACGAGCAGTACTTC. Its protein product is CASSLGVGGPYEQYF.

This clonotype was recorded many times. The chain combines TRBV11-2 with TRBJ2-5; possible D gene TRBD1, 6 bases. Trimming removed 0 bases at V and 5 bases at J, with 13 bases between. The CDR3 loop spans 15 amino acids. CDR1 and CDR2 from the germline V gene are SGHAT and FQNNGV. In DNA, the CDR3 is TGTGCCAGCAGCTTAGAAGACAGGACGCGGGAGACCCAGTACTTC. It translates to CASSLEDRTRETQYF. Using reference TRBV11-2 and TRBJ2-5 for the parts outside the CDR3, the full variable domain is EAGVAQSPRYKIIEKRQSVAFWCNPISGHATLYWYQQILGQGPKLLIQFQNNGVVDDSQLPKDRFSAERLKGVDSTLKIQPAKLEDSAVYLCASSLEDRTRETQYFGPGTRLLVL.

This clonotype was detected only a few times. The rearrangement links TRBV7-8 to TRBJ1-4; D is uncertain. This CDR3 contains 16 residues. The germline V gene has CDR1 SGHVS and CDR2 FQNEAQ. V was pared by 4 bases and J by 5 bases, with 17 bases between. CDR3 loop: CASSSQLGGPNEKLFF. For the CDR3, the DNA is TGTGCCAGCAGCTCACAGCTAGGAGGGCCGAATGAAAAACTGTTTTTT.

Details on this clonotype: One end of the junction varies from germline; a read error may be responsible. This chain connects TRBV7-9 to TRBJ1-5; D call uncertain. Germline-derived CDR1 and CDR2 are SEHNR and FQNEAQ (reference sequence). The CDR3 length is 14 residues. CDR3 loop: CASNLIGSNQPQHF. CDR3 bases: TGTGCCAGCAACTTAATCGGTAGCAATCAGCCCCAGCATTTT. Drawing the rest from reference TRBV7-9 and TRBJ1-5, the complete variable domain is DTGVSQNPRHKITKRGQNVTFRCDPISEHNRLYWYRQTLGQGPEFLTYFQNEAQLEKSRLLSDRFSAERPKGSFSTLEIQRTEQGDSAMYLCASNLIGSNQPQHFGDGTRLSIL.

This sequence joins TRBV11-3 and TRBJ2-1; D gene ambiguous. CDR1 SGHNT and CDR2 YENEEA come from the germline V gene. V dropped 5 bases and J dropped 9 bases, with 8 bases sitting between them. This CDR3 has 11 residues. The CDR3, as DNA: TGTGCCAGCAGCGCGAGAGGTGAGCAGTTCTTC. This sequence encodes CASSARGEQFF. Full variable domain (outside the CDR3, taken from reference TRBV11-3 and TRBJ2-1): EAGVVQSPRYKIIEKKQPVAFWCNPISGHNTLYWYLQNLGQGPELLIRYENEEAVDDSQLPKDRFSAERLKGVDSTLKIQPAELGDSAVYLCASSARGEQFFGPGTRLTVL.

This clonotype was detected only a few times. The chain uses TRBV11-3 and TRBJ2-2; 8 nucleotides align to TRBD2. Germline V gene lookup returns CDR1 SGHNT and CDR2 YENEEA. The CDR3 loop spans 16 amino acids. The ends lost 3 bases at V and 7 bases at J; junction bases unmatched: 10. CDR3 bases: TGTGCCAGCAGCTTCAGAGCGGGAGTGAGGAGCGGGGAGCTGTTTTTT. Translated, it gives CASSFRAGVRSGELFF.